These 19 T cell receptor beta chains originate from one sample sequenced in a study of neurological immune-mediated disorders. TCRdb reanalysed the 5' RACE reads using MiXCR and keeps one entry per CDR3 protein. The sample has nearly 60,000 distinct CDR3 sequences; 3% to 4% are singletons. Material: PBMCs. The receptors were gathered from an older woman with multiple sclerosis.

This clonotype has ten or more counts. As DNA, the CDR3 is TGTGCCAGCAGCCCCGAGGGTGCGTTCTACGAGCAGTACTTC. Translation gives CASSPEGAFYEQYF. V is TRBV7-9 and J is TRBJ2-7; a possible D gene is TRBD2 (5 bases). There are 14 residues in the CDR3. The V gene lost 5 bases and the J gene lost 3 bases, with 14 bases spanning the gap. Germline assignment: CDR1 SEHNR and CDR2 FQNEAQ (reference sequence).

This clonotype showed up many times. The J gene is TRBJ2-7, the V gene TRBV5-1; no clear D gene. This CDR3 comprises 14 residues. Germline CDR1 SGHRS, CDR2 YFSETQ. Trimming pared 1 base from V and 5 bases from J, leaving 13 bases between. CDR3 residues: CASSLRAATNEQYF. The DNA of the CDR3 is TGCGCCAGCAGCTTGAGGGCCGCCACAAACGAGCAGTACTTC. Full variable domain (outside the CDR3, taken from reference TRBV5-1 and TRBJ2-7): KAGVTQTPRYLIKTRGQQVTLSCSPISGHRSVSWYQQTPGQGLQFLFEYFSETQRNKGNFPGRFSGRQFSNSRSEMNVSTLELGDSALYLCASSLRAATNEQYFGPGTRLTVT.

This clonotype was recorded at least ten times. J is TRBJ2-5 and V is TRBV12-3 or TRBV12-4; a weak D match, TRBD2 (6 bases). V was pared by 7 bases and J by 5 bases, with 11 bases between. The CDR3 spans 12 residues. The CDR3 region has the DNA TGTGCCAGCACCGCGGGGTTGGAGACCCAGTACTTC. This sequence encodes CASTAGLETQYF.

This clonotype was counted only a few times. The gene calls are TRBV5-1 and TRBJ2-7, with 8 bases lining up with TRBD1. Germline loops: CDR1 SGHRS, CDR2 YFSETQ. CDR3 length equals 15 residues. With 4 bases clipped from V and 6 bases from J, the junction kept 12 bases outside the gene matches. The CDR3 DNA sequence: TGCGCCAGCAGCCTAACAGGGGGAGGAACAGGCGAGCAGTACTTC. Protein product: CASSLTGGGTGEQYF.

This clonotype has a count of ten or more. The rearrangement joins TRBV5-1 to TRBJ2-1, with TRBD2 matching 8 bases. V trimming: 0 bases; J trimming: 10 bases; junction bases outside the gene matches: 9. Germline CDR1 and CDR2: SGHRS and YFSETQ. The CDR3 totals 15 residues. For the CDR3, the DNA is TGCGCCAGCAGCTTGGCGCCTGCGGGGGGAGGAGAGCAGTTCTTC. This translates into CASSLAPAGGGEQFF.

This clonotype appeared a few times. This rearrangement joins TRBV5-6 to TRBJ2-3; D remains ambiguous. This CDR3 comprises 16 residues. Per germline, CDR1 SGHDT and CDR2 YYEEEE. The V end lost 6 bases, the J end lost 0 bases, and 17 bases lay between the germline ends. As DNA, the CDR3 is TGTGCCAGCAAGGGATGGGGAACTACTAGCACAGATACGCAGTATTTT. The encoded protein is CASKGWGTTSTDTQYF.

This clonotype was seen repeatedly, ten times or more. This rearrangement joins TRBV20-1 to TRBJ2-7, with a tentative D call TRBD1 (6 bases). CDR1 is DFQATT, CDR2 SNEGSKA, per germline (reference sequence). The CDR3 length is 13 residues. V lost 6 bases, J lost 2 bases, and 14 bases lay in between. The CDR3 region has the DNA TGCAGTGCCGAGTATCCAGGGGCCTACGAGCAGTACTTC. Translating it yields CSAEYPGAYEQYF.

This clonotype showed up many times. The CDR3 DNA reads TGTGCCAGCCTTTCGACGAGGACAGGGGGTCAGCCCCAGCATTTT. It encodes CASLSTRTGGQPQHF. The chain links TRBV2 to TRBJ1-5, with TRBD1 identical over 10 bases. Germline CDR1 is SNHLY and CDR2 is FYNNEI. V shed 8 bases, J shed 6 bases, and the junction held 10 bases outside the gene matches. The CDR3 spans 15 residues.

This clonotype has a count of ten or more. The V gene is TRBV4-3, the J gene TRBJ2-1, with 9 bases fitting TRBD2. With 4 bases clipped from V and 3 bases from J, the junction kept 4 bases outside the gene matches. This CDR3 region has 15 residues. Looked up from germline, CDR1 is LGHNA and CDR2 is YSLEER. CDR3 in DNA: TGCGCCAGCAGCCTGACTAGCGGAGTCTACAATGAGCAGTTCTTC. Translation: CASSLTSGVYNEQFF.

This clonotype was seen at least ten times. This chain uses TRBV12-3 or TRBV12-4 with TRBJ2-3; 9 bases line up with TRBD1. The CDR3 extends over 16 amino acids. Trimming removed 3 bases from V and 2 bases from J; junction bases left unmatched: 6. In nucleotides, the CDR3 is TGTGCCAGCAGTTTCTCCGGGACAGGGATCACAGATACGCAGTATTTT. Protein sequence: CASSFSGTGITDTQYF.

At least ten counts were recorded for this clonotype. This sequence joins TRBV20-1 and TRBJ1-1; D gene ambiguous. Germline assignment: CDR1 DFQATT and CDR2 SNEGSKA (reference sequence). The CDR3 loop spans 10 amino acids. Trimming took off 4 bases at V and 10 bases at J, with 10 bases between the two ends. The CDR3 bases are TGCAGTGCTATGACCGGGCGAGCTTTCTTT. Translated: CSAMTGRAFF.

In its sample, this clonotype was seen many times. The chain couples TRBV5-1 to TRBJ1-2; 9 nucleotides agree with TRBD1. Trimming took 0 bases from V and 5 from J; bases not matched to a gene: 11. In germline, CDR1 is SGHRS, CDR2 YFSETQ. The CDR3 totals 17 residues. The CDR3 is CASSLVAGTGLHYGYTF. CDR3 bases: TGCGCCAGCAGCTTGGTGGCCGGGACAGGGTTGCATTATGGCTACACCTTC.

This clonotype has ten or more counts. This chain links TRBV9 with TRBJ2-7, with 7 bases fitting TRBD1. With 0 bases clipped from V and 3 bases from J, the junction kept 9 bases outside the gene matches. This CDR3 has 16 amino acids. CDR1 and CDR2 from the germline V gene are SGDLS and YYNGEE. Here the CDR3 DNA reads TGTGCCAGCAGCGTAGCCCAGACAGGGCAAGTCTACGAGCAGTACTTC. Its protein is CASSVAQTGQVYEQYF.

This clonotype was detected ten times or more. The chain recombines TRBV20-1 with TRBJ2-3, with 10 positions matching TRBD2. The CDR3 is 16 amino acids. Germline V gene lookup returns CDR1 DFQATT and CDR2 SNEGSKA (reference sequence). J was trimmed by 3 bases and V by 6 bases; bases with no gene match: 12. The CDR3 here is CSAMGLAGGLTDTQYF. In nucleotides, the CDR3 is TGCAGTGCGATGGGATTAGCGGGAGGTTTAACAGATACGCAGTATTTT.

This clonotype appeared many times. The chain has TRBV9 and TRBJ2-7; possible D gene TRBD2, 6 bases. Trimming cost V 6 bases and J 0 bases, with 10 bases left between them. CDR1 is SGDLS and CDR2 is YYNGEE in the germline V gene. The CDR3 runs to 13 residues. CDR3 in DNA: TGTGCCAGCAACTCGGGGGACTCCTACGAGCAGTACTTC. This gives the protein CASNSGDSYEQYF. Supplemented by reference TRBV9 and TRBJ2-7, the full variable domain reads DSGVTQTPKHLITATGQRVTLRCSPRSGDLSVYWYQQSLDQGLQFLIQYYNGEERAKGNILERFSAQQFPDLHSELNLSSLELGDSALYFCASNSGDSYEQYFGPGTRLTVT.

This clonotype was seen at least ten times. V is TRBV5-1 and J is TRBJ2-5; the D gene is possibly TRBD1 (6 bases). The CDR3 has 14 amino acids. Germline CDR1 reads SGHRS; CDR2 reads YFSETQ. With 1 base removed from V and 2 bases from J, the gap between germline ends came to 9 bases. This CDR3 reads CASSLTTGQETQYF. The CDR3 nucleotides are TGCGCCAGCAGCTTGACGACAGGACAAGAGACCCAGTACTTC.

This clonotype was seen at least ten times. The rearrangement joins TRBV5-6 to TRBJ1-4; 11 bases line up with TRBD1. The CDR3 spans 16 residues. Per germline, CDR1 SGHDT and CDR2 YYEEEE. The ends lost 4 bases at V and 6 bases at J; junction bases unmatched: 8. This chain's CDR3 is CASSIPGQGEDEKLFF. Here the CDR3 DNA reads TGTGCCAGCAGCATTCCGGGACAGGGGGAGGATGAAAAACTGTTTTTT. Supplemented by reference TRBV5-6 and TRBJ1-4, the full variable domain reads DAGVTQSPTHLIKTRGQQVTLRCSPKSGHDTVSWYQQALGQGPQFIFQYYEEEERQRGNFPDRFSGHQFPNYSSELNVNALLLGDSALYLCASSIPGQGEDEKLFFGSGTQLSVL.

In this sample, this clonotype turned up many times. CDR3 sequence: CASSWERAGEQYF. In DNA, the CDR3 is TGTGCCAGCAGCTGGGAACGCGCGGGAGAGCAGTACTTC. The rearrangement links TRBV12-3 or TRBV12-4 to TRBJ2-7; the D gene is possibly TRBD2 (6 bases). The germline V and J ends were trimmed by 6 bases and 7 bases, with 16 bases remaining between them. The CDR3 spans 13 residues.

Ten or more counts support this clonotype. The chain couples TRBV7-9 to TRBJ2-3; D is uncertain. Trimming cost V 5 bases and J 7 bases, with 25 bases left between them. Germline loops: CDR1 SEHNR, CDR2 FQNEAQ (reference sequence). The CDR3 length is 17 residues. This CDR3 is CASSPRWADGVTNTQYF. The CDR3 DNA follows: TGTGCCAGCAGCCCTCGATGGGCTGATGGGGTTACAAATACGCAGTATTTT.